The clone carrying this T cell receptor (beta chain) is a singleton in its sample. Antigen specificity is unknown. The V end lost 1 base, the J end lost 7 bases, and 6 bases lay between the germline ends. The length of the CDR3 is 13 residues. The V gene's germline CDR1 is SGHDT and CDR2 YYEEEE. The entry originates in a study of a mutant IDH1 vaccine in newly diagnosed glioma. Study in general: Vaccinations were initiated 4-6 weeks following radiotherapy alone, or were given together with temozolomide cycles. Week 47 marked visit V13, whereas week 35 marked visit V12.

Indicated time point: week 47, end of study. What each vaccine dose contained was 300 ug of mutant IDH1 20-mer peptide, accompanied by topical imiquimod. The assay was immunoSEQ multiplex PCR, and TCRdb's table has in-frame clones only and misses some. The table shows under 60,000 clones, with approximately 76% occurring only once. The receptor was derived from a woman in her thirties or forties with glioma. Some clones in this sample may be carry-over from other donors' samples. Specimen: PBMCs, collected from a glioma patient whose treatment included an IDH1 peptide vaccine. J is TRBJ1-6 and V is TRBV5-6; no definite D call. In DNA form, the CDR3 reads TGTGCCAGCAGCTTGAACCAGAATTCACCCCTCCACTTT. Translating it yields CASSLNQNSPLHF.